This T cell receptor (beta chain) was identified in a study of shared clonotypes between healthy human individuals. Across the whole study: A donor's plate count was three for CD4 naive and three for CD4 memory; CD8 naive had two and CD8 memory one.

Naive CD8 cells lacked CD45RO, underwent positive selection for CCR7 and left out terminally differentiated effector memory CD45RA+ cells. The study drew all its donors from Caucasian adults living in Nashville, Tennessee. Repertoires were generated with immunoSEQ multiplex PCR, while TCRdb's copy carries only in-frame clones and drops some. The data hold roughly 2,000,000 clones, with around 93% observed a single time. This clonotype originated in a man younger than 30 in good health. Some clones in this sample may be carry-over from other donors' samples. Sequenced sample: naive CD8+ T cells from PBMCs.

CDR3 in amino acids: CASSQPLDRPPNEKLFF. In DNA, the CDR3 is TGTGCCAGCAGCCAACCTCTGGACAGGCCCCCTAATGAAAAACTGTTTTTT. This rearrangement joins TRBV4-2 to TRBJ1-4, with TRBD1 matching 7 bases. The CDR3 covers 17 residues. With V trimmed by 2 bases and J by 3 bases, 9 bases remained unmatched. The germline V gene has CDR1 LGHNA and CDR2 YNFKEQ.